The T cell receptor (beta chain) under discussion was sequenced for a study of T-cell memory formation after mild COVID-19. General study points: Nothing showed for sure that second-wave clones peaking on day 37 were SARS-CoV-2 specific. A subset of responding clones appeared in pre-infection memory, suggesting cross-reactive memory joined. Day 15 to 85 contracting clones showed balanced CD4/CD8; later expanders leaned CD4+.

The junction had 4 bases not matched to a gene; V was cut back by 2 bases and J by 2 bases. Looked up from germline, CDR1 is SGHTA and CDR2 is FQGNSA. The CDR3 sequence is 15 residues long. Via MiXCR, TCRdb re-called the 5' RACE reads, giving one row per CDR3 protein. The top ten clones hold roughly an eighth of a sample with 470,000 or so distinct CDR3 sequences, 18% of them seen once. A few counts support this clonotype. The antigen is unknown. The receptor's source is an adult woman who had mild COVID-19 (a few samples of this study predate the infection). Cell type and time point are not known. The chain links TRBV7-2 to TRBJ2-7, with 9 bases identical to TRBD2. The sample comprised PBMCs or a T cell subset sorted from them (not recorded which). The CDR3 is CASSLPSGATYEQYF. The CDR3 nucleotides read TGTGCCAGCAGCTTACCTAGCGGGGCTACCTACGAGCAGTACTTC.